This paragraph reports one T cell receptor (beta chain). The source of the sample is a study of shared T cell receptors in the human thymus. Germline loops: CDR1 MNHEY, CDR2 SMNVEV (reference sequence). This CDR3 comprises 19 residues. V lost 5 bases, J lost 0 bases, and 10 bases stayed unmatched. Assay used: immunoSEQ multiplex PCR; TCRdb lists only in-frame clones, some missing. The sample includes approximately 580,000 clones, around 82% of them seen just once. These data were likewise used in another study, on human thymus T cells. That study adds: The people who donated were healthy Finnish babies having corrective surgery for congenital heart defects. Thymic samples were excised during corrective heart operations.

The sequenced sample consisted of thymocytes. This receptor was taken from a boy under two years old with a congenital heart defect. The chain has TRBV27 and TRBJ2-1; TRBD2 matches at 13 bases. Written as DNA, the CDR3 is TGTGCCAGCAGTCCCGGGACTAGCGGGATCTCCGCCTCCTACAATGAGCAGTTCTTC. Its translation: CASSPGTSGISASYNEQFF.